Listed below are T cell receptor beta chains from one sample, sequenced in a study of vaccination and CD4 T cells after COVID-19. A single record per CDR3 protein comes from TCRdb applying MiXCR to the PCR reads. The sample lists around 17,000 distinct CDR3 sequences, 45% to 55% occurring once. These receptors are not linked to any known antigen. Sequencing input: CD4+ T cells from blood, cultured in vitro. These receptors came from a human donor who had recovered from COVID-19. The CDR3 runs from the conserved cysteine through the conserved F or W. The order of the fields is CDR3 length, clone size, V gene, D gene, J gene, CDR3 DNA, CDR3 protein. The D gene is left open where the match is weak. The size entry is marked missing in some rows and otherwise reads once, few, many or a size class.

13,NA,TRBV6-2/TRBV6-3,TRBD2,TRBJ2-3,TGTGCCAGCAGCGTGGGACTAGCGGGATCGGAGTATTTT,CASSVGLAGSEYF
15,NA,TRBV6-1,TRBD1,TRBJ1-1,TGTGCCAGCAGCCGCGCCGGGACAGGGGGCTGGGAAGCTTTCTTT,CASSRAGTGGWEAFF
15,NA,TRBV3-1,TRBD1,TRBJ1-6,TGTGCCAGCAGCCGAGGACAGGAGGGGAGATCACCCCTCCACTTT,CASSRGQEGRSPLHF
15,NA,TRBV5-8,NA,TRBJ1-1,TGTGCCAGCCGACCTTTGGCGGGGCTCAACACTGAAGCTTTCTTT,CASRPLAGLNTEAFF
15,NA,TRBV19,NA,TRBJ1-1,TGTGCCAGTAGTATAGCGGCGTCGGGGCGCGCTGAAGCTTTCTTT,CASSIAASGRAEAFF
15,few,TRBV2,NA,TRBJ1-5,TGTGCCAGCAGCGGGGACGGTTATAGCAATCAGCCCCAGCATTTT,CASSGDGYSNQPQHF
15,NA,TRBV7-2,NA,TRBJ2-5,TGTGCCAGCAGCTTAAGCCACGGGAATAAAGAGACCCAGTACTTC,CASSLSHGNKETQYF
15,NA,TRBV7-9,TRBD2,TRBJ2-1,TGTGCCAGCAGCGTACTAGCGGTCTCCTACAATGAGCAGTTCTTC,CASSVLAVSYNEQFF
12,NA,TRBV10-1,NA,TRBJ2-1,TGCGCCATCCCCAGCTCCTACAATGAGCAGTTCTTC,CAIPSSYNEQFF
15,NA,TRBV11-2,TRBD2,TRBJ2-4,TGTGCCAGCAGCCCAGATCGGGGAGGGTGGGACATTCAGTACTTC,CASSPDRGGWDIQYF
15,NA,TRBV7-2,NA,TRBJ1-1,TGTGCCAGCAGCTTAGCGACGGCAATGAACACTGAAGCTTTCTTT,CASSLATAMNTEAFF
14,NA,TRBV20-1,NA,TRBJ2-7,TGCAGTGCTAGGTCTAGAGTCAGGGAGGACGAGCAGTACTTC,CSARSRVREDEQYF
13,once,TRBV12-3/TRBV12-4,NA,TRBJ2-7,TGTGCCAGCAGGTTCCGCAGGAAACACGAGCAGTACTTC,CASRFRRKHEQYF
16,few,TRBV7-2,TRBD1,TRBJ1-2,TGTGCCAGCAGTCCGGGACAGCCCGGGCTGGGCTATGGCTACACCTTC,CASSPGQPGLGYGYTF
14,NA,TRBV25-1,TRBD1,TRBJ1-2,TGTGCCAGCAGTGAACAGGGGGCGAGTTATGGCTACACCTTC,CASSEQGASYGYTF
14,NA,TRBV2,NA,TRBJ1-5,TGTGCCAGCAGTGAGCGGGAGACGGGTCAGCCCCAGCATTTT,CASSERETGQPQHF
15,once,TRBV5-1,NA,TRBJ2-5,TGCGCCAGCAGCTTGGCCCCAGGGACCCAAGAGACCCAGTACTTC,CASSLAPGTQETQYF
17,once,TRBV18,TRBD1,TRBJ2-6,TGTGCCAGCTCACGCGGACAGGGCTCCTCTGGGGCCAACGTCCTGACTTTC,CASSRGQGSSGANVLTF
14,NA,TRBV5-1,TRBD1,TRBJ1-1,TGCGCCAGCAGCTTTGAAACAGGGGACACTGAAGCTTTCTTT,CASSFETGDTEAFF
15,NA,TRBV27,TRBD1,TRBJ1-5,TGTGCCAGCAGTAGCTTCACAGGGGTAGATCAGCCCCAGCATTTT,CASSSFTGVDQPQHF